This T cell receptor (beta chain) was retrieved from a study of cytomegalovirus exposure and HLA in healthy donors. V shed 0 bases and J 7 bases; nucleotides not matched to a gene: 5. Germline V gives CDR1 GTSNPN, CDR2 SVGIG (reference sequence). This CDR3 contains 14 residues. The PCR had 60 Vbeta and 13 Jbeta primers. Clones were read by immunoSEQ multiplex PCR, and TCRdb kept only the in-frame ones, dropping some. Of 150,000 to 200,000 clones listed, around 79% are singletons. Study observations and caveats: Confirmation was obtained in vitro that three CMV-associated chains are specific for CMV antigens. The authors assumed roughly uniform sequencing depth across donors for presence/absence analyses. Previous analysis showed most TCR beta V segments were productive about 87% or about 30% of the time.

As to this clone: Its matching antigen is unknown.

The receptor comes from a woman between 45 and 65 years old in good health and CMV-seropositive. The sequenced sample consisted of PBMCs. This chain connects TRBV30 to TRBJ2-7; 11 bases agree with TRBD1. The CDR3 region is CAWSVAGTGGEQYF. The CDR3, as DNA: TGTGCCTGGAGTGTAGCCGGGACAGGGGGAGAGCAGTACTTC.